Sequencing of this TCR beta chain was carried out in a study of shared clonotypes between healthy human individuals. Whole-study findings and limits: Among the subsets, naive ones generally showed larger estimated richness than memory ones.

Concerning this clone: Antigen unknown.

Assay execution took place at the deep level. Assay: immunoSEQ multiplex PCR; the TCRdb copy retains only in-frame clones and omits some. The sample has about 1.1 million clones, 77% seen once. Trimming pared 4 bases from V and 3 bases from J, leaving 10 bases between. The CDR3 is made up of 13 amino acids. Germline V gene data show CDR1 as KGHSH and CDR2 as LQKENI. The source of this sequence is a man aged 18 to 30 in good health. Some clones in this sample may be carry-over from other donors' samples. Sequenced: memory CD4+ T cells from PBMCs. Subset given: CD45RA-negative fraction. This chain joins TRBV18 and TRBJ2-7; TRBD1 might be the D (6 bases). CDR3 bases: TGTGCCAGCTCACGCGACAGGCACTACGAGCAGTACTTC. Protein product: CASSRDRHYEQYF.